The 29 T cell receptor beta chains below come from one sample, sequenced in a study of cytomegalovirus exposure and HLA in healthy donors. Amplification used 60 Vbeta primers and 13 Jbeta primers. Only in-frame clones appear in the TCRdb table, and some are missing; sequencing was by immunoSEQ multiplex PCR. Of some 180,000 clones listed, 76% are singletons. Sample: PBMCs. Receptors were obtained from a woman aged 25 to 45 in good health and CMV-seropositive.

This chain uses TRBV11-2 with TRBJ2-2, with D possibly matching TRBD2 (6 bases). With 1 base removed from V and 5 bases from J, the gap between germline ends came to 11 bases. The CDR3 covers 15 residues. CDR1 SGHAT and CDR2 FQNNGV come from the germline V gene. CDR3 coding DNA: TGTGCCAGCAGCTTAGTTTCCGGGAGTACCGGGGAGCTGTTTTTT. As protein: CASSLVSGSTGELFF.

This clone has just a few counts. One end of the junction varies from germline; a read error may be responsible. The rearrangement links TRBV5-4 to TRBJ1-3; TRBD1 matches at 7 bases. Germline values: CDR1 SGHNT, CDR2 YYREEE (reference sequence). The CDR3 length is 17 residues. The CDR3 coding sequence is TGCGCCAGCAGCTCCCGGACAGGCGGGAGGTCTGGAAACACCATATATTTT. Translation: CASSSRTGGRSGNTIYF.

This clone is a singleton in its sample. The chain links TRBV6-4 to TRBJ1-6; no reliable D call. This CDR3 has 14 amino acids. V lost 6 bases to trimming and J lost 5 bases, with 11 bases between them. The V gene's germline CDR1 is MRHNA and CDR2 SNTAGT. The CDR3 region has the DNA TGTGCCAGCAGCCCGACCGGGGATAATTCACCCCTCCACTTT. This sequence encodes CASSPTGDNSPLHF.

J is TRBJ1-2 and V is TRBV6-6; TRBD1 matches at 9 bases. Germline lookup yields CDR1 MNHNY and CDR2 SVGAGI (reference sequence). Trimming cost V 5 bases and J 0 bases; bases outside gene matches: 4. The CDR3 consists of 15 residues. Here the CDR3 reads CASSATGGSNYGYTF. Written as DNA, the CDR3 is TGTGCCAGCAGTGCCACAGGGGGCTCTAACTATGGCTACACCTTC.

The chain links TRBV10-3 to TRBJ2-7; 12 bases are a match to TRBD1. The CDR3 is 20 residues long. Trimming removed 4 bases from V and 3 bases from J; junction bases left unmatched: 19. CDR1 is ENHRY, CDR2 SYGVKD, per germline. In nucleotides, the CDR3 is TGTGCCATCAGTGGAGGGGGGGGACAGGGGGCTTCATTATCCTACTACGAGCAGTACTTC. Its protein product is CAISGGGGQGASLSYYEQYF.

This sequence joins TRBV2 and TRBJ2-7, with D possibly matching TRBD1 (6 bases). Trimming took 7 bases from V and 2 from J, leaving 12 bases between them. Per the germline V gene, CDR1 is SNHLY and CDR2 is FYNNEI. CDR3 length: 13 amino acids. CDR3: CASIQGPPYEQYF. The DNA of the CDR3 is TGTGCCAGCATTCAGGGGCCTCCCTACGAGCAGTACTTC.

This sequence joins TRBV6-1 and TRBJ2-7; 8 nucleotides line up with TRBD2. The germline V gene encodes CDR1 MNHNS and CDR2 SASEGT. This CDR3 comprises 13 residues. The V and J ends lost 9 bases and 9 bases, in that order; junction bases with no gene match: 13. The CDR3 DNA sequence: TGTGCCAGTTCACCGGCGGGGGGTTTGGGGCAGTACTTC. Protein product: CASSPAGGLGQYF.

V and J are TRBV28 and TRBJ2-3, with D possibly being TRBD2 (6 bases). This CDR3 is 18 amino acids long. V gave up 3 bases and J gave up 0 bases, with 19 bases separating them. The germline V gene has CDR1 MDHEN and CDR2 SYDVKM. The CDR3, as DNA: TGTGCCAGCAGTTTGCCCCCAGGGACTTTTTTAAGCACAGATACGCAGTATTTT. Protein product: CASSLPPGTFLSTDTQYF.

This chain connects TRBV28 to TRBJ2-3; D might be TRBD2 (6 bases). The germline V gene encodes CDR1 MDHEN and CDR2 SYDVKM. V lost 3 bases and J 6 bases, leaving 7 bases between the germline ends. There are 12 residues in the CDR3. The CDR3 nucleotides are TGTGCCAGCAGTTTCGGGGGTGATACGCAGTATTTT. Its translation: CASSFGGDTQYF.

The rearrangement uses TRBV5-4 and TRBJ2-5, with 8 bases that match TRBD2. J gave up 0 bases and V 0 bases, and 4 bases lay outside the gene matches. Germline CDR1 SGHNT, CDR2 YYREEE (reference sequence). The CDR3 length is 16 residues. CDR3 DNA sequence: TGTGCCAGCAGCTTGGAACTAGCGGTGAACCAAGAGACCCAGTACTTC. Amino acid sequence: CASSLELAVNQETQYF.

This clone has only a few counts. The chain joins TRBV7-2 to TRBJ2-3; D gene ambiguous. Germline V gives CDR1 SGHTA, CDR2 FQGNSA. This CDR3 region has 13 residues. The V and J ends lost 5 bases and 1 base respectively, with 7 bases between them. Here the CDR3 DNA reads TGTGCCAGCAGCCCCCAGGGCACAGATACGCAGTATTTT. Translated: CASSPQGTDTQYF. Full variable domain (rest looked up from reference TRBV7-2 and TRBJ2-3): GAGVSQSPSNKVTEKGKDVELRCDPISGHTALYWYRQSLGQGLEFLIYFQGNSAPDKSGLPSDRFSAERTGGSVSTLTIQRTQQEDSAVYLCASSPQGTDTQYFGPGTRLTVL.

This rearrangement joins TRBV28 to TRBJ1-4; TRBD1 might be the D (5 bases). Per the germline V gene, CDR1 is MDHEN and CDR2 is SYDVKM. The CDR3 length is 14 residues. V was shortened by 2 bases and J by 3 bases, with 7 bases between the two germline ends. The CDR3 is CASSLRGSNEKLFF. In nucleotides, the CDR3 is TGTGCCAGCAGTTTACGGGGGTCTAATGAAAAACTGTTTTTT. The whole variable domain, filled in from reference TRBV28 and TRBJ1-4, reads DVKVTQSSRYLVKRTGEKVFLECVQDMDHENMFWYRQDPGLGLRLIYFSYDVKMKEKGDIPEGYSVSREKKERFSLILESASTNQTSMYLCASSLRGSNEKLFFGSGTQLSVL.

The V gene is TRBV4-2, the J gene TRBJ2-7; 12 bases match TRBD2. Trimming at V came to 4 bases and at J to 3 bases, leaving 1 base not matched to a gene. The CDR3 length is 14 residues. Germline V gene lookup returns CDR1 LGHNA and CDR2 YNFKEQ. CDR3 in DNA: TGTGCCAGCAGCCTGGGACTAGCGGGCTACGAGCAGTACTTC. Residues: CASSLGLAGYEQYF.

The CDR3 sequence: CASSSGTRRETQYF. Here the CDR3 DNA reads TGTGCCAGCAGCTCCGGGACTAGGAGGGAGACCCAGTACTTC. The chain uses TRBV7-8 and TRBJ2-5; TRBD2 aligns across 8 bases. The CDR3 has 14 amino acids. V lost 4 bases and J lost 5; bases outside the gene matches: 6. Germline V gives CDR1 SGHVS, CDR2 FQNEAQ.

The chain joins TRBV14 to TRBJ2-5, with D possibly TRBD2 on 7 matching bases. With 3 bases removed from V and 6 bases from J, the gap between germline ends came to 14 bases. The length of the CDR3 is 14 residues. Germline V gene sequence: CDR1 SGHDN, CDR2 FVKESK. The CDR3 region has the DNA TGTGCCAGCAGCCACGTGGGGGGGCTGAAGACCCAGTACTTC. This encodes CASSHVGGLKTQYF.

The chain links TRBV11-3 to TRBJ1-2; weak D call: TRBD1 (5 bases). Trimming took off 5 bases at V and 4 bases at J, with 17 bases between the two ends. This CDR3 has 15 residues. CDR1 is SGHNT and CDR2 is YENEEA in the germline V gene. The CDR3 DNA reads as TGTGCCAGCAGCCCTGGTCAGGGAGGTGCCTATGGCTACACCTTC. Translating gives CASSPGQGGAYGYTF.

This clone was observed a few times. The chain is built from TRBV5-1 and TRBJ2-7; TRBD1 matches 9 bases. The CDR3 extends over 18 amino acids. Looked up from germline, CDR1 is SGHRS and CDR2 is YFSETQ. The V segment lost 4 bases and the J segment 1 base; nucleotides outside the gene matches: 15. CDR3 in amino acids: CASSPYSPGQGKSYEQYF. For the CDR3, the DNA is TGCGCCAGCAGCCCCTATTCCCCGGGACAGGGAAAATCCTACGAGCAGTACTTC.

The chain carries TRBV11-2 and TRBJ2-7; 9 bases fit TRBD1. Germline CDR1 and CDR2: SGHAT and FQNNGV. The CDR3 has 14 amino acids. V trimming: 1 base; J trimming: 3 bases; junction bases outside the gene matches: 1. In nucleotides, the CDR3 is TGTGCCAGCAGCTTAGGGGGACAGGGCTACGAGCAGTACTTC. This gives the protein CASSLGGQGYEQYF.

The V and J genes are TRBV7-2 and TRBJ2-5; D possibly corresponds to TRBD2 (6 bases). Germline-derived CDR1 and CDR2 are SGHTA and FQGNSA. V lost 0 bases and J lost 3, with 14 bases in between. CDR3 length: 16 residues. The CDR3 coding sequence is TGTGCCAGCAGCTTAGCGCCGGCGGGGTTCGAAGAGACCCAGTACTTC. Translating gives CASSLAPAGFEETQYF.

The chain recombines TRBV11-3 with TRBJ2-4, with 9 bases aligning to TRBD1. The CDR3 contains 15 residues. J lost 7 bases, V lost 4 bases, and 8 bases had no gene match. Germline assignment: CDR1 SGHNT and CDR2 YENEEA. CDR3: CASSWGAGQGNIQYF. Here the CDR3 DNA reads TGTGCCAGCAGCTGGGGGGCGGGACAGGGCAACATTCAGTACTTC. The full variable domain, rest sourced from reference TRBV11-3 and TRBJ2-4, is EAGVVQSPRYKIIEKKQPVAFWCNPISGHNTLYWYLQNLGQGPELLIRYENEEAVDDSQLPKDRFSAERLKGVDSTLKIQPAELGDSAVYLCASSWGAGQGNIQYFGAGTRLSVL.

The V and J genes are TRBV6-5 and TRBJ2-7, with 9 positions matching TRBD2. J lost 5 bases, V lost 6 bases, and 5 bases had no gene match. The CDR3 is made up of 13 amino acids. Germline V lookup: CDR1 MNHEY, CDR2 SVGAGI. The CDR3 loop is CASRAGGTDEQYF. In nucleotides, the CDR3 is TGTGCCAGCAGGGCGGGGGGGACCGACGAGCAGTACTTC.

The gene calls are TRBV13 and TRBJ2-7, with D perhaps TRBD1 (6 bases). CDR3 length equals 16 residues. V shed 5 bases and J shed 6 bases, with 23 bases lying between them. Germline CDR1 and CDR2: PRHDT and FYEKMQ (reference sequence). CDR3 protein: CASSPNLGHSPLEQYF. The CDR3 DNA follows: TGTGCCAGCAGCCCAAACCTGGGACACTCTCCCCTCGAGCAGTACTTC.

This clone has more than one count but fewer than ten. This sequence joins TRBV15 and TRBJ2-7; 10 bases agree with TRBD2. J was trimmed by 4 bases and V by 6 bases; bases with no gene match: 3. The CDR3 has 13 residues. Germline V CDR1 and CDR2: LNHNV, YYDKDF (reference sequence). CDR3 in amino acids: CATRPSGGYEQYF. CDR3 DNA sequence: TGTGCCACCAGACCTAGCGGGGGATACGAGCAGTACTTC.

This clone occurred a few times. CDR3 in amino acids: CASSVEPGGFYEQYF. The CDR3 DNA reads as TGTGCCAGCAGCGTAGAGCCAGGGGGCTTTTACGAGCAGTACTTC. V usage is TRBV9 and J usage is TRBJ2-7, with 8 bases fitting TRBD1. The CDR3 length is 15 residues. V was clipped by 0 bases and J by 4 bases; unmatched bases: 6. CDR1 is SGDLS and CDR2 is YYNGEE in the germline V gene.

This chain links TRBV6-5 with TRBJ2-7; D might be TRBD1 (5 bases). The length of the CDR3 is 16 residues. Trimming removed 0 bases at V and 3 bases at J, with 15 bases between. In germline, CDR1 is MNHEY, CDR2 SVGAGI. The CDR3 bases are TGTGCCAGCAGTTACTCGTCTATTGGAACAGGCTACGAGCAGTACTTC. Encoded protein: CASSYSSIGTGYEQYF.

CDR3 protein: CASSLSGNIQYF. The CDR3 region has the DNA TGTGCCAGCAGCTTATCCGGGAACATTCAGTACTTC. V and J are TRBV13 and TRBJ2-4; D gene ambiguous. The CDR3 runs 12 residues. V was pared by 2 bases and J by 7 bases, with 6 bases between. Germline values: CDR1 PRHDT, CDR2 FYEKMQ (reference sequence).

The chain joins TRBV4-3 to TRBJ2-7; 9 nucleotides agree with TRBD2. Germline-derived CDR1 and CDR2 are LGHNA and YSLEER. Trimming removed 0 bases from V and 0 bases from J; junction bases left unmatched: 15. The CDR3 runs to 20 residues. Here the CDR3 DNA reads TGCGCCAGCAGCCAAGAAGACCTAGGACTAGCGCCTTACAGCTCCTACGAGCAGTACTTC. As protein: CASSQEDLGLAPYSSYEQYF.

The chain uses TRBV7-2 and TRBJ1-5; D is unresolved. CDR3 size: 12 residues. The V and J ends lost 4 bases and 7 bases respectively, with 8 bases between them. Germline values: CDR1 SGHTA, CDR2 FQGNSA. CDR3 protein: CASSSQYQPQHF. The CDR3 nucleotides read TGTGCCAGCAGCTCACAATACCAGCCCCAGCATTTT.

This chain's CDR3 is CASSLPQGNYGYTF. DNA for the CDR3: TGTGCCAGCAGTTTGCCTCAGGGGAACTATGGCTACACCTTC. V usage is TRBV28 and J usage is TRBJ1-2; TRBD1 is a possible D gene (6 bases). The CDR3 sequence is 14 residues long. Trimming removed 3 bases from V and 2 bases from J, with 10 bases in between. Germline V gives CDR1 MDHEN, CDR2 SYDVKM.